The clone carrying this T cell receptor beta chain was counted a few times. This entry belongs to a study of patients and donors after allogeneic stem cell transplantation. MiXCR, run by TCRdb on the RT-PCR reads, gives a single entry per CDR3 protein. The table has 150,000 to 200,000 distinct CDR3 sequences, approximately 28% seen once. The clonotype originates from a human donor who was either an allogeneic HSCT recipient or a stem cell or donor lymphocyte infusion donor (not recorded which). It is not recorded whose cells these are; they may come from a transplant donor. The sequencing input was blood, either unsorted or a sorted T cell fraction (not recorded which).

The CDR3 region has the DNA TGCAGCGTGGGCCCCGGACAGGGTGGAACTGAAGCTTTCTTT. This gives the protein CSVGPGQGGTEAFF. The J gene is TRBJ1-1, the V gene TRBV29-1; 8 nucleotides match TRBD1. The germline CDR1 and CDR2 sequences are SQVTM and ANQGSEA. J was trimmed by 5 bases and V by 6 bases; bases with no gene match: 11. CDR3 length equals 14 residues. The full variable domain, completed using reference TRBV29-1 and TRBJ1-1, is SAVISQKPSRDICQRGTSLTIQCQVDSQVTMMFWYRQQPGQSLTLIATANQGSEATYESGFVIDKFPISRPNLTFSTLTVSNMSPEDSSIYLCSVGPGQGGTEAFFGQGTRLTVV.